This TCR beta chain is from a study of CD8+CD57+ T cells in acquired aplastic anemia. Study at large: The sorted CD4+ and CD8+ cells yielded an average around 3 ug of DNA.

CDR1 is DFQATT and CDR2 is SNEGSKA in the germline V gene (reference sequence). This CDR3 has 14 residues. V dropped 3 bases and J dropped 3; count of bases not matched to a gene: 7. On this clonotype itself: Its antigen is unknown.

Points from the study as a whole: Between patients and controls, about 30 CD8+ CDR3 sequences were found in common. Levels of CD8+ Simpson's diversity were not significantly distinct in patients versus controls.

Using genomic DNA as the template, TCR beta VDJ and CDR3 profiling was carried out. Each CDR3 protein is one row after TCRdb ran MiXCR on the reads. Found here are about 180,000 distinct CDR3 sequences, 35% to 50% of them singletons; the top ten hold approximately 3%. The V call is TRBV20-1, the J call TRBJ2-7, with 8 bases matching TRBD1. The sample comprised sorted CD4+, CD8+, or CD8+CD57+ T cells (not recorded which) from PBMCs. The clonotype was recovered from a human donor in good health. Here the CDR3 reads CSARVMDRDYEQYF. The CDR3 DNA reads TGCAGTGCTAGGGTTATGGACAGGGACTACGAGCAGTACTTC.